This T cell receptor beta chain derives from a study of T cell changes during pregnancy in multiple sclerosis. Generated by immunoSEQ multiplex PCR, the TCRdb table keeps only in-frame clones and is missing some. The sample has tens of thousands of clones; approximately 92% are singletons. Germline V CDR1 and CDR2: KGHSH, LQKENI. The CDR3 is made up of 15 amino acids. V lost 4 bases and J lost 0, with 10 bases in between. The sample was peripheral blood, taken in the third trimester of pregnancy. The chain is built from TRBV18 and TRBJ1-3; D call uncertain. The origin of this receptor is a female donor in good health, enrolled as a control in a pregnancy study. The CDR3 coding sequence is TGTGCCAGCTCACTAGGACTCAACTCTGGAAACACCATATATTTT. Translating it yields CASSLGLNSGNTIYF.